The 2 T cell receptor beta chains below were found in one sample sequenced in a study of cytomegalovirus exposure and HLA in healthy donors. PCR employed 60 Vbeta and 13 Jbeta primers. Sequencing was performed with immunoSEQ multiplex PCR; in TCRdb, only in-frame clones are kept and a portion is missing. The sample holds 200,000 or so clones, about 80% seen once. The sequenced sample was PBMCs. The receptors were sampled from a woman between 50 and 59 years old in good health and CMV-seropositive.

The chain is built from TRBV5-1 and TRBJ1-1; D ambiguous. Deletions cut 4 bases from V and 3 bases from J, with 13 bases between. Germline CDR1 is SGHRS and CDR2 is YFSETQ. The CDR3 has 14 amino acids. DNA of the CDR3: TGCGCCAGCAGCCCGGAACCGGCGGACACTGAAGCTTTCTTT. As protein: CASSPEPADTEAFF.

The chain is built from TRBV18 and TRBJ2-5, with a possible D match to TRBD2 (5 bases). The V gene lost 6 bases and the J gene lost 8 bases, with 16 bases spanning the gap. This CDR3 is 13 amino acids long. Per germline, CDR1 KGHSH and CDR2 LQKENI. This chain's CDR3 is CASSGVTRETQYF. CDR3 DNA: TGTGCCAGCTCCGGGGTCACAAGGGAAACCCAGTACTTC.